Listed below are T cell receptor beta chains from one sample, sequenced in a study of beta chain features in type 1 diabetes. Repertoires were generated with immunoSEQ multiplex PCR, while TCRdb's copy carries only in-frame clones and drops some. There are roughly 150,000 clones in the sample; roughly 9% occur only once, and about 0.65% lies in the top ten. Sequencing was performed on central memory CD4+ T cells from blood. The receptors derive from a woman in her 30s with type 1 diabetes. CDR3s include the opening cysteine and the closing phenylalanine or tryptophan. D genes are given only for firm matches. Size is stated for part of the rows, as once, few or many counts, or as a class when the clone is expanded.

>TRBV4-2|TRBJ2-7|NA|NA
CASSPDPGGYEQYF
TGTGCCAGCAGCCCCGACCCAGGAGGCTACGAGCAGTACTTC
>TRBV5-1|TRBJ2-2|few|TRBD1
CASSPGTARITGELFF
TGCGCCAGCAGCCCGGGGACAGCAAGAATCACCGGGGAGCTGTTTTTT
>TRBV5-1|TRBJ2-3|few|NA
CASSAGFTDTQYF
TGCGCCAGCAGCGCAGGGTTCACAGATACGCAGTATTTT
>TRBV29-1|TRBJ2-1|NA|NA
CSVEPSREQFF
TGCAGCGTTGAACCCAGCAGGGAGCAGTTCTTC
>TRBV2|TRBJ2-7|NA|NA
CASRMGRGRDEQYF
TGTGCCAGCAGGATGGGCAGGGGTCGTGACGAGCAGTACTTC
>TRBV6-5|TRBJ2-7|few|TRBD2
CASRSGRRGEQYF
TGTGCCAGTCGTAGCGGGAGACGGGGTGAGCAGTACTTC
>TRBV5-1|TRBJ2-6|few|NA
CASSTRALSSGANVLTF
TGCGCCAGCAGCACCAGGGCGTTAAGCTCTGGGGCCAACGTCCTGACTTTC
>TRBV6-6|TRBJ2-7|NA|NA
CASSGASYEQYF
TGTGCCAGTAGTGGGGCCTCCTACGAGCAGTACTTC
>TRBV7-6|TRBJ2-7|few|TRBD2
CASSLGGNSYEQYF
TGTGCCAGCAGCTTGGGAGGGAACTCCTACGAGCAGTACTTC
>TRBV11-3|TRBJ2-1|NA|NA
CASSPIARTSYNEQFF
TGTGCCAGCAGCCCGATAGCGAGAACGTCCTACAATGAGCAGTTCTTC
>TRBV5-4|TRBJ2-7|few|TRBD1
CASRRTGGDEQYF
TGTGCCAGCAGGCGGACAGGGGGCGACGAGCAGTACTTC
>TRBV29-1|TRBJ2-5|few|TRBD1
CSTRTGQETQYF
TGCAGCACCCGGACAGGGCAAGAGACCCAGTACTTC
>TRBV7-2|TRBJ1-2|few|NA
CASSPETGRNYGYTF
TGTGCCAGCAGCCCGGAAACAGGACGAAACTATGGCTACACCTTC
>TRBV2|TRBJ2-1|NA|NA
CASSEEQSAGEQFF
TGTGCCAGCAGTGAAGAACAGTCTGCGGGTGAGCAGTTCTTC
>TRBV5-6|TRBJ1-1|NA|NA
CASSWWTVSTEAFF
TGTGCCAGCAGCTGGTGGACAGTCTCGACTGAAGCTTTCTTT
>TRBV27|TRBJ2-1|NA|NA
CASRRTTHEQFF
TGTGCCAGCAGGCGGACTACCCATGAGCAGTTCTTC
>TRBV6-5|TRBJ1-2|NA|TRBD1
CASSSMPGQAYGYTF
TGTGCCAGCAGTTCTATGCCGGGACAGGCATATGGCTACACCTTC
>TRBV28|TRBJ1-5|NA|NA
CASRLPQVNQPQHF
TGTGCCAGCCGTCTCCCGCAGGTTAATCAGCCCCAGCATTTT
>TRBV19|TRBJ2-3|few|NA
CASSIGASLSTDTQYF
TGTGCCAGTAGTATCGGAGCGAGTCTTAGCACAGATACGCAGTATTTT
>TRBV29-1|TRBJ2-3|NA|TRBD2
CSESQAGTDTQYF
TGCAGCGAAAGCCAAGCGGGGACAGATACGCAGTATTTT
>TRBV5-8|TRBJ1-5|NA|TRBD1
CASSLEAGGGNQPQHF
TGTGCCAGCAGCTTGGAGGCAGGGGGAGGCAATCAGCCCCAGCATTTT
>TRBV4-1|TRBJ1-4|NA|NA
CASSQVRVANEKLFF
TGCGCCAGCAGCCAAGTACGGGTGGCCAATGAAAAACTGTTTTTT
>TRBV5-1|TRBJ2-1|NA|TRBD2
CASSLSGSKNEQFF
TGCGCCAGCAGCCTTAGCGGGAGTAAGAATGAGCAGTTCTTC
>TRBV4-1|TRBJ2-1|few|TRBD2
CASSQPGLAGAEQFF
TGCGCCAGCAGTCAGCCGGGACTAGCGGGCGCGGAGCAGTTCTTC